The present entry profiles one TCR beta chain with its context. Its antigen is undetermined. J was trimmed by 5 bases and V by 8 bases; bases with no gene match: 3. This CDR3 contains 11 residues. CDR1 and CDR2 (germline): WSHSY, SAAADI. Each TCR beta cDNA library carried unique molecular identifiers. MiXCR, run by TCRdb on the PCR reads, gives a single entry per CDR3 protein. The data contain hundreds of thousands of distinct CDR3 sequences, less than 35% of them singletons. The sample originates from a study of post-analysis software for immune sequencing data. At the level of the study: The disease courses spanned relapsing-remitting, secondary progressive and progressive-relapsing forms of multiple sclerosis.

Study-level findings and limits: There was significantly lower normalized Chao1 diversity in multiple sclerosis patients than in controls. Controls had lower frequencies than patients of about 5 TRBV segments, which included TRBV5-6, TRBV5-1 and TRBV20-1.

V gene TRBV10-2 combines with J gene TRBJ2-7; 7 bases agree with TRBD2. Material for sequencing was blood. This TCR was recovered from a girl aged 5 to 17 with multiple sclerosis. The CDR3 spells CASGGRHEQYF. The CDR3 nucleotides read TGCGCCAGCGGCGGGAGACACGAGCAGTACTTC.